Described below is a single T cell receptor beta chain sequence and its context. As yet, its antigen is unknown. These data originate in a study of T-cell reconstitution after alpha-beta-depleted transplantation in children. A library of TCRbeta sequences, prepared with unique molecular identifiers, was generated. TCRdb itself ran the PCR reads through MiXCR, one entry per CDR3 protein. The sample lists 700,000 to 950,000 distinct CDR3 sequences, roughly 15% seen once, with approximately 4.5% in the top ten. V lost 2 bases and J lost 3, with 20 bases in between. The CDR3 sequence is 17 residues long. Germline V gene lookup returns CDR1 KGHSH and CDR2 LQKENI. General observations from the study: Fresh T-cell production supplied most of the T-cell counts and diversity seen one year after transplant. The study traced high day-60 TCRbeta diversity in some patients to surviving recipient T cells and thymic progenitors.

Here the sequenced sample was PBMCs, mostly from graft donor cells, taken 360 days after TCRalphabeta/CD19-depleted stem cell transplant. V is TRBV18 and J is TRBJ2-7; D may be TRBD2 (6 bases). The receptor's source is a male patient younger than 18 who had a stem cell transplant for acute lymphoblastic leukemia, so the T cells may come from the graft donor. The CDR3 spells CASSPSQAGRFFYEQYF. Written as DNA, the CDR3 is TGTGCCAGCTCACCATCCCAGGCGGGACGATTTTTCTACGAGCAGTACTTC.